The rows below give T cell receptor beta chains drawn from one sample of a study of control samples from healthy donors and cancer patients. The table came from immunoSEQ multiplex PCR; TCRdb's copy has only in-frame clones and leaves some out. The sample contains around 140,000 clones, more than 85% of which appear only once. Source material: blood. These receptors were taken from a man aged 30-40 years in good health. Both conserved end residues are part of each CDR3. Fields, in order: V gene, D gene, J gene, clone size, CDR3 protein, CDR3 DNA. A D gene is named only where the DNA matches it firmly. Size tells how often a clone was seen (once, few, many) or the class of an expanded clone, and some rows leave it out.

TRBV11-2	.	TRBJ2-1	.	CASSFKIGLAEQFF	TGTGCCAGCAGCTTTAAAATCGGCCTGGCGGAGCAGTTCTTC
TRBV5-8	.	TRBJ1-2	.	CASSTRGRANYGYTF	TGTGCCAGCAGCACGCGGGGCAGAGCTAACTATGGCTACACCTTC
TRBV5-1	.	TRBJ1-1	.	CASSLTRNTEAFF	TGCGCCAGCAGCCTGACACGGAACACTGAAGCTTTCTTT
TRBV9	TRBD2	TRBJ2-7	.	CASSPLAGGNYEQYF	TGTGCCAGCAGCCCCCTAGCGGGGGGGAACTACGAGCAGTACTTC
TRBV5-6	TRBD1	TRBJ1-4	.	CASSLPGQGYEKLFF	TGTGCCAGCAGCTTACCGGGACAGGGGTACGAAAAACTGTTTTTT
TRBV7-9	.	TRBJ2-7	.	CASSLGGGSYEQYF	TGTGCCAGCAGCTTAGGGGGAGGATCCTACGAGCAGTACTTC
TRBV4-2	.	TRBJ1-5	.	CASSQEVTSNQPQHF	TGTGCCAGCAGCCAAGAGGTTACTAGCAATCAGCCCCAGCATTTT
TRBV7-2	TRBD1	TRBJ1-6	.	CASSLGLGRGPPLHF	TGTGCCAGCAGCTTAGGCCTAGGCAGGGGGCCACCCCTCCACTTT
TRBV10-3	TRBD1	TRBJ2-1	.	CAISLGQGADNEQFF	TGTGCCATCAGTTTGGGACAGGGGGCAGACAATGAGCAGTTCTTC
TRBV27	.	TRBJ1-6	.	CASSGWGGDSPLHF	TGTGCCAGCAGCGGCTGGGGAGGGGATTCACCCCTCCACTTT
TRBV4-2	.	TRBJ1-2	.	CASSQDRVNYGYTF	TGTGCCAGCAGCCAAGACAGGGTGAACTATGGCTACACCTTC
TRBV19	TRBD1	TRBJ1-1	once	CASSIGQDRGRPQAFF	TGTGCCAGTAGTATAGGCCAGGACAGGGGGCGACCTCAAGCTTTCTTT
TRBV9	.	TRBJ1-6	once	CASSVEQGDSPLHF	TGTGCCAGCAGCGTAGAACAGGGAGATTCACCCCTCCACTTT
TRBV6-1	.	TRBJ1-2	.	CASSEYSGVILSYGYTF	TGTGCCAGCAGTGAATATTCTGGGGTTATACTAAGCTATGGCTACACCTTC
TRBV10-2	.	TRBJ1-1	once	CASSERSGAMNTEAFF	TGCGCCAGCAGTGAGCGGTCAGGGGCGATGAACACTGAAGCTTTCTTT
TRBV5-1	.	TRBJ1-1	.	CASSLEARPNTEAFF	TGCGCCAGCAGCTTGGAGGCAAGACCTAACACTGAAGCTTTCTTT
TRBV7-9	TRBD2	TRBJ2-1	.	CASSSPGLAGGNYNEQFF	TGTGCCAGCAGCTCCCCGGGACTAGCGGGGGGGAACTACAATGAGCAGTTCTTC
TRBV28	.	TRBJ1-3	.	CASSPRTGFGNTIYF	TGTGCCAGCAGTCCAAGAACAGGATTCGGAAACACCATATATTTT
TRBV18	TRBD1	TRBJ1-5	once	CASSPDRVGNQPQHF	TGTGCCAGCTCGCCGGACAGGGTTGGCAATCAGCCCCAGCATTTT
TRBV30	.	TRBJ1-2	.	CAWSRQGFDYGYTF	TGTGCCTGGAGTCGGCAGGGCTTTGACTATGGCTACACCTTC
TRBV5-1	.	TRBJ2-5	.	CASSLWLWETQYF	TGCGCCAGCAGCTTGTGGCTATGGGAGACCCAGTACTTC
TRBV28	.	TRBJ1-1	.	CASVARGRPEAFF	TGTGCCAGCGTTGCCAGGGGTCGCCCTGAAGCTTTCTTT